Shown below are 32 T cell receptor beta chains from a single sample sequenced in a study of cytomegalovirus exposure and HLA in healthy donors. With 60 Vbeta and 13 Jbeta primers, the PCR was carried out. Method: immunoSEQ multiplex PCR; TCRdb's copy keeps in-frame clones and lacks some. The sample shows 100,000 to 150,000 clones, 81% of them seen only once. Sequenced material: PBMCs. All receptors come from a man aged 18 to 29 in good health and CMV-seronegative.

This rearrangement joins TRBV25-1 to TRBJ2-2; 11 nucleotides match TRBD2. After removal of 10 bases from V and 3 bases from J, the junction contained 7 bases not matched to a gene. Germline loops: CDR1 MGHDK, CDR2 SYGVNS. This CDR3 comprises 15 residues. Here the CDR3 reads CATRLAGFDTGELFF. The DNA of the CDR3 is TGTGCCACCAGACTAGCGGGGTTCGACACCGGGGAGCTGTTTTTT.

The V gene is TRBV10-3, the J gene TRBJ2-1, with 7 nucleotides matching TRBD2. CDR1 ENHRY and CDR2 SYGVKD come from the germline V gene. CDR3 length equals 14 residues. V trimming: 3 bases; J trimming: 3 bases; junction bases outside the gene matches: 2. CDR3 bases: TGTGCCATCAGTGATTCGGGGGGCTACAATGAGCAGTTCTTC. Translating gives CAISDSGGYNEQFF.

CDR3 sequence reads: CARKLHNQPQHF. CDR3 bases: TGTGCCAGAAAACTTCACAATCAGCCCCAGCATTTT. The rearrangement joins TRBV7-5 to TRBJ1-5. TRBV7-5 is described as a pseudogene. The CDR3 contains 12 residues.

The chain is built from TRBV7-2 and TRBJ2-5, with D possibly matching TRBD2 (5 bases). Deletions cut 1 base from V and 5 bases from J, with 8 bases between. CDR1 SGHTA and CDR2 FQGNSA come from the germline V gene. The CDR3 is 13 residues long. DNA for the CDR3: TGTGCCAGCAGCTTAGGGACTCGGGAGACCCAGTACTTC. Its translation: CASSLGTRETQYF.

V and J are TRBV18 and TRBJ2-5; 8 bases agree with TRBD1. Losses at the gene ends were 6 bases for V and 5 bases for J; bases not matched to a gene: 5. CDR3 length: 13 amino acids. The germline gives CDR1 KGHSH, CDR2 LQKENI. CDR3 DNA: TGTGCCAGCTCTTCGGACAGGGACGAGACCCAGTACTTC. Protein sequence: CASSSDRDETQYF. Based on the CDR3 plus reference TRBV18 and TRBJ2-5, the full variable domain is NAGVMQNPRHLVRRRGQEARLRCSPMKGHSHVYWYRQLPEEGLKFMVYLQKENIIDESGMPKERFSAEFPKEGPSILRIQQVVRGDSAAYFCASSSDRDETQYFGPGTRLLVL.

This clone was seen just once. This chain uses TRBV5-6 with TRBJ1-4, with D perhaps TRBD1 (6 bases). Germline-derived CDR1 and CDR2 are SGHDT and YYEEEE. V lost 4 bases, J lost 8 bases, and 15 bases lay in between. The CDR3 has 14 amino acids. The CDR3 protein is CASSTPGDGEKLFF. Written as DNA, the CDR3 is TGTGCCAGCAGCACTCCAGGGGACGGCGAAAAACTGTTTTTT.

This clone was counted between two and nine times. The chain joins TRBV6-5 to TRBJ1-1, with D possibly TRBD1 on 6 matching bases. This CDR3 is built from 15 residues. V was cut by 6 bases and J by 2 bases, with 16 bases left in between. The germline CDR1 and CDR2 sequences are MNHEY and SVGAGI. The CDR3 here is CASRLRGGVNTEAFF. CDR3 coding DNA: TGTGCCAGCAGGTTAAGGGGGGGCGTTAACACTGAAGCTTTCTTT.

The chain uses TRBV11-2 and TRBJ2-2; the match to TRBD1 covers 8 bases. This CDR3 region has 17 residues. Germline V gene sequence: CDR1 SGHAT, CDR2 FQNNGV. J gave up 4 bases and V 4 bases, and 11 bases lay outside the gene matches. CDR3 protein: CASSSFPRTGTTGELFF. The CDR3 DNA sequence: TGTGCCAGCAGCTCGTTCCCCAGGACAGGGACCACCGGGGAGCTGTTTTTT.

The CDR3 is CASSAWPSVRTYEQYF. The CDR3 coding sequence is TGTGCCAGCAGCGCTTGGCCTTCCGTCAGGACCTACGAGCAGTACTTC. This rearrangement joins TRBV11-2 to TRBJ2-7; D not resolved. Per the germline V gene, CDR1 is SGHAT and CDR2 is FQNNGV. The CDR3 has 16 residues. V was pared by 5 bases and J by 2 bases, with 19 bases between.

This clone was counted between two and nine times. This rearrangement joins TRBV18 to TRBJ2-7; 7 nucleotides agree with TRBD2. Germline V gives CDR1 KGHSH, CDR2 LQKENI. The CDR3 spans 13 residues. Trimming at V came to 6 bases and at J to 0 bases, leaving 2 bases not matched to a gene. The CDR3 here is CASSRGDSYEQYF. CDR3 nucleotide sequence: TGTGCCAGCTCCCGGGGGGACTCCTACGAGCAGTACTTC.

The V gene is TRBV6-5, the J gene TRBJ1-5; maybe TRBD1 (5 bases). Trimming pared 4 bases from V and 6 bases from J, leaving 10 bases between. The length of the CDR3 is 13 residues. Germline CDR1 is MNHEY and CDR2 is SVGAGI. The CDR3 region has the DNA TGTGCCAGCAGTTTCGACAGTAGTCAGCCCCAGCATTTT. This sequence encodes CASSFDSSQPQHF.

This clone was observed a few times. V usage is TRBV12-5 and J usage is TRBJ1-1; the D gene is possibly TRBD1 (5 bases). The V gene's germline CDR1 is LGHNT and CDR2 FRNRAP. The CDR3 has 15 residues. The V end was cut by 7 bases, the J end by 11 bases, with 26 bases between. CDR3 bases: TGTGCTAGTGCCTCAACAAAGGGGCCGGGGGTAGAGGCTTTCTTT. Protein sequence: CASASTKGPGVEAFF.

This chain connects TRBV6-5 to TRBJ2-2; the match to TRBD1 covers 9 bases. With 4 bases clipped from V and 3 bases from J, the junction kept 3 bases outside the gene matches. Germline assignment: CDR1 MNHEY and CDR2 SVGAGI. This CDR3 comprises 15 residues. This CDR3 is CASSSDRGYTGELFF. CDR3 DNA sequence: TGTGCCAGCAGTTCGGACAGGGGATACACCGGGGAGCTGTTTTTT.

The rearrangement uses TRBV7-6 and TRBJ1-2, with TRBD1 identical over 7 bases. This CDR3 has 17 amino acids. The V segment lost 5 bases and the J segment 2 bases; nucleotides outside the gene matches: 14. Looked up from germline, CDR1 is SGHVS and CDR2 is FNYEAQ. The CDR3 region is CASSQGGRGSRNYGYTF. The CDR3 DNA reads TGTGCCAGCAGCCAGGGGGGCAGGGGGTCTAGGAACTATGGCTACACCTTC.

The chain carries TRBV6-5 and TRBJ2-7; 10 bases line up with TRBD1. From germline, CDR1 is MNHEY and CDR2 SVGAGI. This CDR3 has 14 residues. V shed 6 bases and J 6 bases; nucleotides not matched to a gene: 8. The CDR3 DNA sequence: TGTGCCAGCAGCCCGACAGGGGGCCCGCGCGAGCAGTACTTC. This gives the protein CASSPTGGPREQYF.

The CDR3 DNA is TGCGCCAGCAGCTTTAGAAGGCAGGGGATCTCCGGTGAGCAGTTCTTC. It specifies CASSFRRQGISGEQFF. This sequence joins TRBV5-1 and TRBJ2-1; D might be TRBD1 (6 bases). The CDR3 extends over 16 amino acids. V was shortened by 2 bases and J by 9 bases, with 21 bases between the two germline ends. Per germline, CDR1 SGHRS and CDR2 YFSETQ.

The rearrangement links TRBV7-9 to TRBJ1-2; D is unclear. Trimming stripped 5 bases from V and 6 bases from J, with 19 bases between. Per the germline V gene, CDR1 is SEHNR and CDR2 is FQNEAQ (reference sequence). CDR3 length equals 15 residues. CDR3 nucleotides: TGTGCCAGCAGCCCGCAGACTCCCCGGAGCGATGGCTACACCTTC. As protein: CASSPQTPRSDGYTF.

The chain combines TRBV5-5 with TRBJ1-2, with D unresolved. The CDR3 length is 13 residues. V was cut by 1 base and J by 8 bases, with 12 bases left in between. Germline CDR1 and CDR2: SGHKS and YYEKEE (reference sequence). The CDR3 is CASSLTVPQGYTF. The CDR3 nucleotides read TGTGCCAGCAGCTTGACAGTGCCCCAGGGCTACACCTTC.

This CDR3 reads CATSISSTGVYEQYF. CDR3 DNA: TGTGCCACCAGCATAAGTTCAACAGGGGTCTACGAGCAGTACTTC. V is TRBV15 and J is TRBJ2-7; TRBD1 matches at 7 bases. Trimming cost V 4 bases and J 3 bases; bases outside gene matches: 9. The CDR3 consists of 15 residues. Per germline, CDR1 LNHNV and CDR2 YYDKDF (reference sequence).

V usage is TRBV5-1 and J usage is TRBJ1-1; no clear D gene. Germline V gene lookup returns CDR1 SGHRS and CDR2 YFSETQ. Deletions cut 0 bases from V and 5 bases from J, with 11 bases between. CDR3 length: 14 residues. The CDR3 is CASSLEGRGTEAFF. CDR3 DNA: TGCGCCAGCAGCTTGGAAGGGCGAGGGACTGAAGCTTTCTTT. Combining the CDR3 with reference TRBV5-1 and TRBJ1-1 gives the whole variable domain KAGVTQTPRYLIKTRGQQVTLSCSPISGHRSVSWYQQTPGQGLQFLFEYFSETQRNKGNFPGRFSGRQFSNSRSEMNVSTLELGDSALYLCASSLEGRGTEAFFGQGTRLTVV.

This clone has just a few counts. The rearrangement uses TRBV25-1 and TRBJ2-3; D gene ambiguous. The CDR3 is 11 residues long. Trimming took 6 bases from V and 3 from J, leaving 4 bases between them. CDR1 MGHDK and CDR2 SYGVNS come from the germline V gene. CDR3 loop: CASSTTDTQYF. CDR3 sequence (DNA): TGTGCCAGCAGCACTACAGATACGCAGTATTTT.

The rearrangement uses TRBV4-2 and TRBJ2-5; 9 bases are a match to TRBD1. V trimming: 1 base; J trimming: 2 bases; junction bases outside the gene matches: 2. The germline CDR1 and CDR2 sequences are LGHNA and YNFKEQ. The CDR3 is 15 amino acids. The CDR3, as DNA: TGTGCCAGCAGCCAAGGGGACAGGGATCAAGAGACCCAGTACTTC. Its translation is CASSQGDRDQETQYF.

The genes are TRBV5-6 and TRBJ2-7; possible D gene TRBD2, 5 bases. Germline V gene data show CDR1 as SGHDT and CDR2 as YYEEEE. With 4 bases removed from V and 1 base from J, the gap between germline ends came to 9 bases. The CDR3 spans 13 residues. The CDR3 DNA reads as TGTGCCAGCAGCCCAACGGGATCCTACGAGCAGTACTTC. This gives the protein CASSPTGSYEQYF.

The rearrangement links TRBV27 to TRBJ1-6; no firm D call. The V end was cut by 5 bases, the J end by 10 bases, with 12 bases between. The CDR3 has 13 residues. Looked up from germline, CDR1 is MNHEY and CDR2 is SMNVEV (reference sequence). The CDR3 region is CASSPRAGSPLHF. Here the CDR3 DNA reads TGTGCCAGCAGTCCCCGGGCGGGGTCACCCCTCCACTTT.

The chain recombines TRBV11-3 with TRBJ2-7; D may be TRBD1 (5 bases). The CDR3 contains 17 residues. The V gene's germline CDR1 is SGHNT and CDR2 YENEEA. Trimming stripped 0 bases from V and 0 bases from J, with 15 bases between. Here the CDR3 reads CASSLEEQVSLSYEQYF. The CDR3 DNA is TGTGCCAGCAGCTTAGAAGAACAGGTCTCCCTCTCCTACGAGCAGTACTTC.

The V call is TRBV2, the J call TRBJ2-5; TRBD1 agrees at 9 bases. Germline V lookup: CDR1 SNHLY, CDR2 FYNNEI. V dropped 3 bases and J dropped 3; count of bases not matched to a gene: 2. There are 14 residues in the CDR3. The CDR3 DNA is TGTGCCAGCAGTGAGAGGGACAGGGAAGAGACCCAGTACTTC. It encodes CASSERDREETQYF.

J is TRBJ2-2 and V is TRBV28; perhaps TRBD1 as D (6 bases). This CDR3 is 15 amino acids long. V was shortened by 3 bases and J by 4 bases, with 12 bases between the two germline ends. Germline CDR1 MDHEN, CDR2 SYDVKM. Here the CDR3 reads CASSLWTAFTGELFF. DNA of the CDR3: TGTGCCAGCAGTTTGTGGACAGCTTTCACCGGGGAGCTGTTTTTT.

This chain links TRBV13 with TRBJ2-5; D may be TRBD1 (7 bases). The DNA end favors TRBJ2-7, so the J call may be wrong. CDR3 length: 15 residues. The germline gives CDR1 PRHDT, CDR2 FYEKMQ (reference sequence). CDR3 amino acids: CASSSARQGGREQYF. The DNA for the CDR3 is TGTGCCAGCAGCTCTGCCCGACAGGGAGGACGCGAGCAGTACTTC.

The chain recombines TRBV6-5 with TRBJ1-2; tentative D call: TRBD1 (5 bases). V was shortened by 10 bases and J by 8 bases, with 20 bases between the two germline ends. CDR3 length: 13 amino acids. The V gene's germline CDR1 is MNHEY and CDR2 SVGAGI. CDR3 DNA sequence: TGTGCCACCCGGGGGGATAGAAGGCGAGGCTACACCTTC. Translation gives CATRGDRRRGYTF.

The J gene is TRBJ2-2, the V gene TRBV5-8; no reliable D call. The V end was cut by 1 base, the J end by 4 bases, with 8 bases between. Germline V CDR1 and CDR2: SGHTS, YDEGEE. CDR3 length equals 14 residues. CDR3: CASSLLGGTGELFF. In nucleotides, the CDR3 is TGTGCCAGCAGCTTGTTAGGCGGCACCGGGGAGCTGTTTTTT.

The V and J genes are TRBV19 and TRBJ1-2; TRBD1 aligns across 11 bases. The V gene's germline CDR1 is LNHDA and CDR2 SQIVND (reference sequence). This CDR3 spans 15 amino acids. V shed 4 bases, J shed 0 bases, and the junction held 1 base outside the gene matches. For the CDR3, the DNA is TGTGCCAGTAGTAGGGGACAGGGGGCTAACTATGGCTACACCTTC. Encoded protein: CASSRGQGANYGYTF.

The CDR3 DNA sequence: TGTGCCAGCAGCTTAGGGGGCGGTCCGGAGACCCAGTACTTC. Protein sequence: CASSLGGGPETQYF. This chain uses TRBV7-2 with TRBJ2-5; TRBD1 is a possible D gene (5 bases). CDR1 and CDR2 (germline): SGHTA, FQGNSA. The CDR3 is 14 amino acids. V lost 1 base and J 5 bases, leaving 11 bases between the germline ends.